What follows is one T cell receptor beta chain and its context. Its antigen is unknown. The sample belongs to a study of blood T cells in healthy people across ages. Study-wide results and caveats: When set beside aged donors, long-lived donors presented more naive CD4+ cells and higher diversity.

Using a J-beta primer mix together with a sample-barcoded 5' primer, a second PCR was run for about 6 to 11 cycles. Every cDNA molecule carried a tag from a template-switch adaptor bearing 12 random nucleotides. Every sample gave at least 2.5 million paired-end reads containing CDR3. TCRdb analysed the 5' RACE reads with MiXCR anew, one entry per CDR3 protein. Of about 1,400,000 distinct CDR3 sequences in the sample, around two fifths were seen once. V lost 6 bases and J 2 bases, leaving 14 bases between the germline ends. The CDR3 runs 14 residues. Per the germline V gene, CDR1 is MDHEN and CDR2 is SYDVKM.

This clonotype was sampled from a young woman in good health. Input material: blood. J is TRBJ2-7 and V is TRBV28; the D is unclear. CDR3 in DNA: TGTGCCAGCAGCCCTATGGACGCTCCCTACGAGCAGTACTTC. Encoded protein: CASSPMDAPYEQYF.